These 20 T cell receptor beta chains were sequenced from one sample in a study of cytomegalovirus exposure and HLA in healthy donors. The PCR used 60 Vbeta and 13 Jbeta primers. Assay: immunoSEQ multiplex PCR; the TCRdb copy retains only in-frame clones and omits some. This sample yields about 200,000 clones, of which approximately 80% are seen a single time; about 2.7% belongs to the top ten. Material: PBMCs. These receptors were taken from a woman in her twenties or thirties in good health and CMV-seronegative.

The genes are TRBV10-1 and TRBJ2-1; 11 nucleotides line up with TRBD2. The CDR3 is made up of 19 amino acids. From germline, CDR1 is WNHNN and CDR2 SYGVQD (reference sequence). Trimming cost V 3 bases and J 0 bases; bases outside gene matches: 10. Here the CDR3 reads CASSDGLAGGLSSYNEQFF. Here the CDR3 DNA reads TGCGCCAGCAGTGATGGGCTAGCGGGGGGCCTGAGCTCCTACAATGAGCAGTTCTTC.

The rearrangement joins TRBV2 to TRBJ1-2; 7 nucleotides line up with TRBD1. CDR3 size: 13 residues. Germline V lookup: CDR1 SNHLY, CDR2 FYNNEI. After removal of 8 bases from V and 2 bases from J, the junction contained 5 bases not matched to a gene. The CDR3 nucleotides are TGTGCCAGCCGACAGGGAATAAACTATGGCTACACCTTC. Encoded protein: CASRQGINYGYTF.

This chain connects TRBV5-1 to TRBJ1-4; the D gene is possibly TRBD1 (6 bases). The CDR3 is 15 amino acids. The ends were cut back, 1 base at V and 7 bases at J, with 14 bases in the middle. The germline gives CDR1 SGHRS, CDR2 YFSETQ. CDR3 protein: CASSLMGARAEKLFF. In DNA, the CDR3 is TGCGCCAGCAGCTTGATGGGGGCCCGTGCTGAAAAACTGTTTTTT.

V usage is TRBV7-7 and J usage is TRBJ2-1; TRBD2 matches 9 bases. CDR1 is SSHAT, CDR2 FNYEAQ, per germline (reference sequence). The V and J ends lost 2 bases and 10 bases, in that order; junction bases with no gene match: 18. The CDR3 has 18 residues. In DNA, the CDR3 is TGTGCCAGCAGCTTACGGACCCATTCAAGTAGCGGGAGCAGCGAGCAGTTCTTC. Encoded protein: CASSLRTHSSSGSSEQFF.

This chain links TRBV11-3 with TRBJ2-7; 8 positions match TRBD1. CDR1 SGHNT and CDR2 YENEEA come from the germline V gene. Trimming at V came to 2 bases and at J to 7 bases, leaving 4 bases not matched to a gene. This CDR3 comprises 13 residues. For the CDR3, the DNA is TGTGCCAGCAGCTTACAAACAGGGGGAGAGCAGTACTTC. Translating it yields CASSLQTGGEQYF.

This rearrangement joins TRBV10-3 to TRBJ1-3; 8 nucleotides align to TRBD1. CDR1 ENHRY and CDR2 SYGVKD come from the germline V gene. This CDR3 has 17 residues. Trimming at V came to 0 bases and at J to 4 bases, leaving 8 bases not matched to a gene. CDR3: CAISESMEGQGGNTIYF. The CDR3 bases are TGTGCCATCAGTGAGTCGATGGAAGGACAGGGAGGAAACACCATATATTTT.

V and J are TRBV18 and TRBJ1-5, with D hard to call. Germline V gene data show CDR1 as KGHSH and CDR2 as LQKENI. The CDR3 loop spans 15 amino acids. V was trimmed by 3 bases and J by 5 bases, leaving 14 bases between them. CDR3 sequence reads: CASSPTFGPYQPQHF. CDR3 sequence (DNA): TGTGCCAGCTCACCCACCTTTGGGCCCTATCAGCCCCAGCATTTT.

This chain uses TRBV19 with TRBJ1-4; tentative D call: TRBD1 (5 bases). V lost 4 bases and J lost 0, with 12 bases in between. This CDR3 contains 16 residues. Germline V gene lookup returns CDR1 LNHDA and CDR2 SQIVND (reference sequence). CDR3 DNA sequence: TGTGCCAGTAGTACCCCTGACAGTGCAACTAATGAAAAACTGTTTTTT. Translating gives CASSTPDSATNEKLFF.

The chain is built from TRBV9 and TRBJ1-5; no definite D call. V was trimmed by 4 bases and J by 0 bases, leaving 17 bases between them. Germline CDR1 reads SGDLS; CDR2 reads YYNGEE. This CDR3 has 17 residues. CDR3 sequence (DNA): TGTGCCAGCAGCCCCCGGGAGGAGTCAACTAGCAATCAGCCCCAGCATTTT. It specifies CASSPREESTSNQPQHF. Looking up the rest from reference TRBV9 and TRBJ1-5 gives the full variable domain: DSGVTQTPKHLITATGQRVTLRCSPRSGDLSVYWYQQSLDQGLQFLIQYYNGEERAKGNILERFSAQQFPDLHSELNLSSLELGDSALYFCASSPREESTSNQPQHFGDGTRLSIL.

The V and J genes are TRBV14 and TRBJ2-3; D is unresolved. CDR3 length equals 16 residues. The V and J ends lost 1 base and 5 bases respectively, with 16 bases between them. Per germline, CDR1 SGHDN and CDR2 FVKESK. The CDR3 is CASSQGYWREVDTQYF. The CDR3 nucleotides read TGTGCCAGCAGCCAAGGTTACTGGCGCGAGGTAGATACGCAGTATTTT.

This chain links TRBV30 with TRBJ2-2; the match to TRBD2 covers 9 bases. The germline gives CDR1 GTSNPN, CDR2 SVGIG (reference sequence). Trimming removed 4 bases from V and 4 bases from J; junction bases left unmatched: 4. CDR3 length: 14 amino acids. The CDR3 DNA reads as TGTGCCTGGATAGCGGGGGCGGGCACCGGGGAGCTGTTTTTT. Amino acid sequence: CAWIAGAGTGELFF.

On this clone itself: One end of the junction does not line up with germline, which may come from a read error. V is TRBV6-6 and J is TRBJ2-3; D remains ambiguous. The CDR3 has 14 amino acids. CDR1 MNHNY and CDR2 SVGAGI come from the germline V gene (reference sequence). The DNA of the CDR3 is TGTGCCAGCAGTGGCGGCGGTACGGTGGCGGCAGTCCGATTT. Amino acid sequence: CASSGGGTVAAVRF.

The chain recombines TRBV2 with TRBJ2-7; weak D call: TRBD1 (6 bases). CDR3 length: 16 amino acids. Trimming took 4 bases from V and 5 from J, leaving 21 bases between them. Germline V gene sequence: CDR1 SNHLY, CDR2 FYNNEI. The CDR3 bases are TGTGCCAGCAGTGGAGGGGGTAGGGGCCAAAGGAACGAGCAGTACTTC. Protein: CASSGGGRGQRNEQYF.

This chain connects TRBV7-9 to TRBJ2-5; 12 bases match TRBD2. The CDR3 is made up of 15 amino acids. Germline assignment: CDR1 SEHNR and CDR2 FQNEAQ (reference sequence). Trimming cost V 6 bases and J 1 base; bases outside gene matches: 3. The CDR3 region is CASSLLAGGQETQYF. The CDR3 DNA reads as TGTGCCAGCAGTCTACTAGCGGGGGGCCAAGAGACCCAGTACTTC.

This clone showed up just once. This chain joins TRBV7-5 and TRBJ1-5; TRBD1, the table's D call, lacks a check against the DNA. TRBV7-5 is flagged as a pseudogene. The CDR3 is made up of 18 amino acids. CDR3 nucleotide sequence: TGTGCCAGAAGCTTAAGCAGGGGGGACGGGTTTGAGAATCAGCCCCAGCATTTT. It is translated as CARSLSRGDGFENQPQHF.

The CDR3 coding sequence is TGTGCCAGCTCACCAAGGGGCAGGTCCTACATGAACACTGAAGCTTTCTTT. Protein product: CASSPRGRSYMNTEAFF. The chain recombines TRBV18 with TRBJ1-1; a weak D match, TRBD1 (5 bases). CDR1 is KGHSH and CDR2 is LQKENI in the germline V gene. This CDR3 is 17 amino acids long. The V end was cut by 2 bases, the J end by 0 bases, with 16 bases between. Based on the CDR3 plus reference TRBV18 and TRBJ1-1, the full variable domain is NAGVMQNPRHLVRRRGQEARLRCSPMKGHSHVYWYRQLPEEGLKFMVYLQKENIIDESGMPKERFSAEFPKEGPSILRIQQVVRGDSAAYFCASSPRGRSYMNTEAFFGQGTRLTVV.

The rearrangement links TRBV27 to TRBJ2-1, with 7 positions matching TRBD2. In germline, CDR1 is MNHEY, CDR2 SMNVEV (reference sequence). V lost 3 bases and J lost 9; bases outside the gene matches: 14. The CDR3 is 16 residues long. The CDR3, as DNA: TGTGCCAGCAGTTTGACTCCGCGGGAGTGGGTCTGTGAGCAGTTCTTC. This translates into CASSLTPREWVCEQFF.

The table lists this clone with a count of one. J is TRBJ2-4 and V is TRBV30; TRBD2 is a possible D gene (5 bases). From germline, CDR1 is GTSNPN and CDR2 SVGIG (reference sequence). This CDR3 is 15 amino acids long. The V gene lost 0 bases and the J gene lost 0 bases, with 9 bases spanning the gap. The CDR3 nucleotides read TGTGCCTGGAGTGTAAGAGGGATAGCCAAAAACATTCAGTACTTC. It codes for CAWSVRGIAKNIQYF.

The rearrangement links TRBV6-6 to TRBJ2-5; 8 bases agree with TRBD1. Germline CDR1 MNHNY, CDR2 SVGAGI (reference sequence). The CDR3 has 15 residues. V was pared by 4 bases and J by 7 bases, with 11 bases of the junction left unmatched. The CDR3 DNA sequence: TGTGCCAGCAGTTCCACCCAAGGACAGGGAGGGACCCAGTACTTC. Protein sequence: CASSSTQGQGGTQYF.

The chain couples TRBV6-1 to TRBJ2-7; a possible D gene is TRBD1 (5 bases). Trimming removed 4 bases from V and 0 bases from J, with 10 bases in between. Germline V gene sequence: CDR1 MNHNS, CDR2 SASEGT. The CDR3 extends over 14 amino acids. CDR3 sequence (DNA): TGTGCCAGCAGTGGACAGAGAAGCTCCTACGAGCAGTACTTC. Its translation is CASSGQRSSYEQYF.